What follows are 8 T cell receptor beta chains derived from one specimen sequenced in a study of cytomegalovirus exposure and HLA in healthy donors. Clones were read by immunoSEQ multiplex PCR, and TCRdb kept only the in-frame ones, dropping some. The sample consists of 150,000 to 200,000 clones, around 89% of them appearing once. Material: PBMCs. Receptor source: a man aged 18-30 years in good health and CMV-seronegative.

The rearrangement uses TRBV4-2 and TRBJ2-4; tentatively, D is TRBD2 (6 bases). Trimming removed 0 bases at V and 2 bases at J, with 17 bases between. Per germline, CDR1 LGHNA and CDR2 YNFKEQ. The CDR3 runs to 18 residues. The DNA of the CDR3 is TGTGCCAGCAGCCAAGATTATCGGCTGGCGGGGACCAAAAACATTCAGTACTTC. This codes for CASSQDYRLAGTKNIQYF.

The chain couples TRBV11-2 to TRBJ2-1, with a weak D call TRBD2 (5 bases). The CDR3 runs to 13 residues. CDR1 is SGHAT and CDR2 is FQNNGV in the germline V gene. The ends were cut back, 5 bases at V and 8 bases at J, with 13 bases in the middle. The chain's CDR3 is CASSPRVLYEQFF. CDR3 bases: TGTGCCAGCAGCCCGAGGGTCCTCTATGAGCAGTTCTTC.

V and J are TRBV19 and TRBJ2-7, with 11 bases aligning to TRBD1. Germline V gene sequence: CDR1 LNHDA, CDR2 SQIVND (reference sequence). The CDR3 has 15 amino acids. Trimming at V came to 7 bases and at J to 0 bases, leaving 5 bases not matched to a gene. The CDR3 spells CASTPGTGGSYEQYF. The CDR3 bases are TGTGCCAGTACTCCAGGGACAGGGGGCTCCTACGAGCAGTACTTC.

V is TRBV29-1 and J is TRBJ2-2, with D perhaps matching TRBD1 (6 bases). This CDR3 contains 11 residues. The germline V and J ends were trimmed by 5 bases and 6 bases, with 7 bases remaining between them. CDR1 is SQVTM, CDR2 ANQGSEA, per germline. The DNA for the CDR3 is TGCAGCGTTCAGGGGCCCGGGGAGCTGTTTTTT. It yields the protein CSVQGPGELFF.

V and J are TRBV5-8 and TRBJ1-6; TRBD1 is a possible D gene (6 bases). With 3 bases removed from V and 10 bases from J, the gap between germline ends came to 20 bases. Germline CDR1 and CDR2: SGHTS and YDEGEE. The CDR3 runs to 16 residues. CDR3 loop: CASSSGAPALRSPLHF. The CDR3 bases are TGTGCCAGCAGCTCAGGGGCCCCAGCTTTGAGGTCACCCCTCCACTTT.

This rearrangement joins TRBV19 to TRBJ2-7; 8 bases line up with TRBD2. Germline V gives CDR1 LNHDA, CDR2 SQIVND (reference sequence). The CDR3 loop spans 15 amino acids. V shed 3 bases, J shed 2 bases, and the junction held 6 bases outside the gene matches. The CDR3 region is CASSITGLEAYEQYF. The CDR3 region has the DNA TGTGCCAGTAGTATTACGGGACTAGAAGCCTACGAGCAGTACTTC.

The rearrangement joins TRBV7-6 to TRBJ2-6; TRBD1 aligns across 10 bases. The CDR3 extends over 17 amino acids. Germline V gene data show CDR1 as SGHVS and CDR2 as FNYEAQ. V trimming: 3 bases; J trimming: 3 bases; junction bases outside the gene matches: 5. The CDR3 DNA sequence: TGTGCCAGCAGCTTGCGGACAGGGGGATTTGGGGCCAACGTCCTGACTTTC. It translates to CASSLRTGGFGANVLTF.

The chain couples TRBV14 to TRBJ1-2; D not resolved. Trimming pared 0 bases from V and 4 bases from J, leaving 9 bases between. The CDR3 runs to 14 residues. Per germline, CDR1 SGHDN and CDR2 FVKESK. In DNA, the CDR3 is TGTGCCAGCAGCCAAGATCCAGGCCTCTATGGCTACACCTTC. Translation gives CASSQDPGLYGYTF. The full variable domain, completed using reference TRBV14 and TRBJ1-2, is EAGVTQFPSHSVIEKGQTVTLRCDPISGHDNLYWYRRVMGKEIKFLLHFVKESKQDESGMPNNRFLAERTGGTYSTLKVQPAELEDSGVYFCASSQDPGLYGYTFGSGTRLTVV.